This T cell receptor (beta chain) stems from a study of blood T cell repertoires in COVID-19. Sequencing was performed with immunoSEQ multiplex PCR; in TCRdb, only in-frame clones are kept and a portion is missing. The data show about 270,000 clones, around 90% seen once. The CDR3 consists of 15 residues. Trimming pared 5 bases from V and 4 bases from J, leaving 18 bases between. Germline V gene lookup returns CDR1 SEHNR and CDR2 FQNEAQ (reference sequence). This clone came up a few times. Participants' own reports of clinical history determined their cohort assignment. The chain couples TRBV7-9 to TRBJ2-7, with a weak D call TRBD2 (5 bases). This receptor was obtained from a woman aged 45-60 years who had recovered from COVID-19. Sequenced material: PBMCs or T cells enriched from blood (not recorded which). The CDR3 DNA is TGTGCCAGCAGCCACGACCACAAGAGGGAATACGAGCAGTACTTC. It is translated as CASSHDHKREYEQYF. Full variable domain (outside the CDR3, taken from reference TRBV7-9 and TRBJ2-7): DTGVSQNPRHKITKRGQNVTFRCDPISEHNRLYWYRQTLGQGPEFLTYFQNEAQLEKSRLLSDRFSAERPKGSFSTLEIQRTEQGDSAMYLCASSHDHKREYEQYFGPGTRLTVT.